The T cell receptor (beta chain) under discussion was sequenced for a study of blood T cells in healthy people across ages. General study results and limits: Long-lived donors carried more naive CD4+ cells and greater diversity than aged donors. Roughly linear age-related decline in beta diversity appeared, significant by age approximately 40.

The V gene end was trimmed by 5 bases and the J gene end by 9 bases; junction bases not matched to a gene: 14. Germline CDR1 reads DFQATT; CDR2 reads SNEGSKA (reference sequence). The CDR3 is 15 residues long. A second PCR of about 7 to 12 cycles used a sample-barcoded 5' primer and a J-beta primer mix. TCRdb independently ran MiXCR on the 5' RACE reads; one entry per CDR3 protein. The sample holds more than 1,000,000 distinct CDR3 sequences, 25% seen once. Ranging in age from roughly 6 to 100, the donors were healthy Caucasian individuals from Russia. Details on this clonotype: As yet, its antigen is unknown.

The data were also submitted as part of a second study, on T cells of mothers and their children.

This chain uses TRBV20-1 with TRBJ2-4; the match to TRBD2 covers 9 bases. Sample: blood. This TCR was recovered from a girl aged 2 to 9 in good health. CDR3 sequence: CSAPLGTSREGIQYF. The CDR3 coding sequence is TGCAGTGCTCCCCTGGGGACTAGCCGTGAGGGCATTCAGTACTTC.